A single sample gave rise to the 8 T cell receptor beta chains below, sequenced in a study of blood T cell repertoires in COVID-19. Measured with immunoSEQ multiplex PCR; TCRdb has only the in-frame clones, and not every one. The sample includes some 270,000 clones, roughly 88% of them seen just once. The sample consisted of PBMCs or T cells enriched from blood (not recorded which). These receptors originate from a woman aged 40 to 50 who had been exposed to COVID-19.

This chain connects TRBV19 to TRBJ2-2; 7 bases agree with TRBD2. CDR1 is LNHDA, CDR2 SQIVND, per germline (reference sequence). The length of the CDR3 is 17 residues. V lost 6 bases, J lost 2 bases, and 12 bases stayed unmatched. The CDR3 nucleotides are TGTGCCAGTAGAAATGGCTCCGGGACTACTAACACCGGGGAGCTGTTTTTT. Encoded protein: CASRNGSGTTNTGELFF.

The chain recombines TRBV30 with TRBJ2-5; TRBD1 matches 9 bases. Trimming at V came to 3 bases and at J to 1 base, leaving 24 bases not matched to a gene. The CDR3 covers 21 residues. Germline CDR1 is GTSNPN and CDR2 is SVGIG (reference sequence). CDR3 sequence: CAWSRLTGTGSWLRAQETQYF. The CDR3 DNA reads as TGTGCCTGGAGCCGGCTTACCGGGACAGGGTCTTGGTTGAGGGCCCAAGAGACCCAGTACTTC.

The gene calls are TRBV19 and TRBJ2-5; 9 bases fit TRBD2. V was pared by 1 base and J by 1 base, with 10 bases of the junction left unmatched. Germline-derived CDR1 and CDR2 are LNHDA and SQIVND (reference sequence). The CDR3 is made up of 18 amino acids. The CDR3 reads CASSIVWGSAGGQETQYF. CDR3 nucleotide sequence: TGTGCCAGTAGTATAGTTTGGGGATCAGCGGGGGGCCAAGAGACCCAGTACTTC.

This chain links TRBV30 with TRBJ1-1; 7 nucleotides line up with TRBD1. Germline V gene lookup returns CDR1 GTSNPN and CDR2 SVGIG (reference sequence). The CDR3 runs 15 residues. The V and J ends lost 2 bases and 0 bases, in that order; junction bases with no gene match: 6. The CDR3 protein is CAWSTLQGMNTEAFF. The CDR3 DNA follows: TGTGCCTGGAGTACCCTACAGGGGATGAACACTGAAGCTTTCTTT.

This chain uses TRBV5-5 with TRBJ1-5, with TRBD1 as a possible D gene (6 bases). Trimming cost V 4 bases and J 10 bases, with 21 bases left between them. The CDR3 extends over 15 amino acids. Germline V CDR1 and CDR2: SGHKS, YYEKEE (reference sequence). The CDR3 nucleotides are TGTGCCAGCAGCATACAACCCGGGACATCTCTTCCCCAGCATTTT. Translating it yields CASSIQPGTSLPQHF.

The V call is TRBV3-1 (or the pseudogene TRBV3-2), the J call TRBJ1-5; 9 bases are shared with TRBD1. This CDR3 has 18 amino acids. The germline V gene has CDR1 LGHDT and CDR2 YNNKEL (reference sequence). V trimming: 0 bases; J trimming: 3 bases; junction bases outside the gene matches: 9. CDR3 DNA sequence: TGTGCCAGCAGCCAAGATCGGGACAGGGCTAACAACAATCAGCCCCAGCATTTT. This encodes CASSQDRDRANNNQPQHF.

In its sample, this clone was seen a few times. The CDR3 nucleotides are TGTGCCAGCATTCCAAGGGCCGGGAGCCCACGGCAGTACTTC. Protein sequence: CASIPRAGSPRQYF. V and J are TRBV27 and TRBJ2-7, with D perhaps TRBD2 (6 bases). CDR1 and CDR2 from the germline V gene are MNHEY and SMNVEV (reference sequence). This CDR3 region has 14 residues. The V end was cut by 7 bases, the J end by 9 bases, with 22 bases between.

Comment on this clone: Other DNA variants within this sample encode the same CDR3. The chain has TRBV28 and TRBJ2-7; the match to TRBD2 covers 8 bases. Trimming took 1 base from V and 5 from J; bases not matched to a gene: 4. CDR1 and CDR2 (germline): MDHEN, SYDVKM. The CDR3 sequence is 14 residues long. The CDR3 DNA reads as TGTGCCAGCAGTTTATTGCGGGGGGCCAACGAGCAGTACTTC. Translation gives CASSLLRGANEQYF.